These 6 T cell receptor beta chains were sequenced from one sample in a study of blood T cell repertoires in COVID-19. TCRdb's table, derived via immunoSEQ multiplex PCR, lists solely in-frame clones and lacks some. The sample lists roughly 250,000 clones; under 90% were seen once. The sequencing input was peripheral blood. The receptors derive from a woman between 55 and 75 years old with active or convalescent COVID-19.

The CDR3 protein is CASSQDDPGGGPYNEQFF. CDR3 sequence (DNA): TGCGCCAGCAGCCAAGATGATCCAGGCGGGGGGCCTTACAATGAGCAGTTCTTC. This chain connects TRBV4-3 to TRBJ2-1, with 8 bases aligning to TRBD2. Germline V gene sequence: CDR1 LGHNA, CDR2 YSLEER. The junction had 11 bases not matched to a gene; V was cut back by 0 bases and J by 4 bases. The CDR3 totals 18 residues.

The chain couples TRBV7-9 to TRBJ2-3; D is possibly TRBD2 (7 bases). V lost 7 bases and J 2 bases, leaving 19 bases between the germline ends. The CDR3 is 16 amino acids. Germline loops: CDR1 SEHNR, CDR2 FQNEAQ (reference sequence). Here the CDR3 reads CASTPGGGGDTDTQYF. Written as DNA, the CDR3 is TGTGCCAGCACCCCCGGGGGCGGGGGAGACACAGATACGCAGTATTTT.

Regarding this clone: The same CDR3 is also encoded by other DNA sequences in this sample. V and J are TRBV19 and TRBJ1-5; the match to TRBD1 covers 8 bases. V dropped 3 bases and J dropped 7; count of bases not matched to a gene: 5. CDR3 length: 14 amino acids. Germline loops: CDR1 LNHDA, CDR2 SQIVND (reference sequence). CDR3 loop: CASSIGQGGQPQHF. In DNA form, the CDR3 reads TGTGCCAGTAGTATTGGACAGGGCGGGCAGCCCCAGCATTTT.

J is TRBJ2-2 and V is TRBV5-1; possibly TRBD2 for D (5 bases). V lost 0 bases and J 4 bases, leaving 22 bases between the germline ends. CDR1 and CDR2 from the germline V gene are SGHRS and YFSETQ. The CDR3 totals 19 residues. The chain's CDR3 is CASSLEFRGTTRATGELFF. In DNA, the CDR3 is TGCGCCAGCAGCTTGGAATTCCGGGGTACAACACGGGCCACCGGGGAGCTGTTTTTT.

This clone was detected once. The rearrangement joins TRBV19 to TRBJ2-2; 9 bases are a match to TRBD1. The germline gives CDR1 LNHDA, CDR2 SQIVND (reference sequence). The CDR3 covers 15 residues. The V segment lost 9 bases and the J segment 1 base; nucleotides outside the gene matches: 6. For the CDR3, the DNA is TGTGCCAGCTTAGGACAGGGGAGGAACACCGGGGAGCTGTTTTTT. Translation: CASLGQGRNTGELFF.

The rearrangement links TRBV6-5 to TRBJ2-7, with 7 nucleotides matching TRBD1. The V segment lost 5 bases and the J segment 3 bases; nucleotides outside the gene matches: 4. The germline CDR1 and CDR2 sequences are MNHEY and SVGAGI. There are 13 residues in the CDR3. This CDR3 reads CASSRQGSYEQYF. CDR3 sequence (DNA): TGTGCCAGCAGTAGACAGGGCAGCTACGAGCAGTACTTC.